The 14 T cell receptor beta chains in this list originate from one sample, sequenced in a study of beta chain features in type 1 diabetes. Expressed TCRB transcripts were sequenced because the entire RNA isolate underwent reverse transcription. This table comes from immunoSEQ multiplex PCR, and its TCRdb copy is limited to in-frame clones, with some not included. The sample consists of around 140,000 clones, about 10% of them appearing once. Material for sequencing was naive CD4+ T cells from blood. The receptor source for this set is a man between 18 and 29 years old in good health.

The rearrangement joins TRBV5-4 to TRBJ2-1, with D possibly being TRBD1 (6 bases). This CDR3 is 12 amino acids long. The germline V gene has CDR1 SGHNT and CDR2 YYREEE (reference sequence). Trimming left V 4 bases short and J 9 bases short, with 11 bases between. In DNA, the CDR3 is TGTGCCAGCAGCCCGGACAGATTTGAGCAGTTCTTC. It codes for CASSPDRFEQFF.

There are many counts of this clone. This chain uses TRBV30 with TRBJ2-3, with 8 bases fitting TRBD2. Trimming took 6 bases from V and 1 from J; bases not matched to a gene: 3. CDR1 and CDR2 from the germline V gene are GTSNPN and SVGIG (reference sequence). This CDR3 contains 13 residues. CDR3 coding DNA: TGTGCCTGCCTGACTAGCGGCACAGATACGCAGTATTTT. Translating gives CACLTSGTDTQYF.

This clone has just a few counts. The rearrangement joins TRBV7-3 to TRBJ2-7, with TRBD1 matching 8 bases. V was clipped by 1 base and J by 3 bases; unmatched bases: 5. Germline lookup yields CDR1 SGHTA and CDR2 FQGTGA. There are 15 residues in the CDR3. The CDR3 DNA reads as TGTGCCAGCAGCTTAAATGGACAGGGCGTCTACGAGCAGTACTTC. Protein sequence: CASSLNGQGVYEQYF.

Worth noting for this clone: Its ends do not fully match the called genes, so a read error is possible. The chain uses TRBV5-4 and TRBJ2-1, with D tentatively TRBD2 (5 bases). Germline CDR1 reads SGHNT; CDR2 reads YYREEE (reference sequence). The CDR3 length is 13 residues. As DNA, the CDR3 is TGCGCCAGCAGCCAAGACGGACTCCGGGAGCAGTTCTTC. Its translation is CASSQDGLREQFF.

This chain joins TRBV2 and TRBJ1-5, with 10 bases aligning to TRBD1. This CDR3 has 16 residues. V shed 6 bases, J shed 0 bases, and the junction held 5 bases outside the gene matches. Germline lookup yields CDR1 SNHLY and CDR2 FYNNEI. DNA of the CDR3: TGTGCCAGCAGGGACAGGGGGGGAGGTAGCAATCAGCCCCAGCATTTT. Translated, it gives CASRDRGGGSNQPQHF. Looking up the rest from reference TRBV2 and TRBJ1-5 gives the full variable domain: EPEVTQTPSHQVTQMGQEVILRCVPISNHLYFYWYRQILGQKVEFLVSFYNNEISEKSEIFDDQFSVERPDGSNFTLKIRSTKLEDSAMYFCASRDRGGGSNQPQHFGDGTRLSIL.

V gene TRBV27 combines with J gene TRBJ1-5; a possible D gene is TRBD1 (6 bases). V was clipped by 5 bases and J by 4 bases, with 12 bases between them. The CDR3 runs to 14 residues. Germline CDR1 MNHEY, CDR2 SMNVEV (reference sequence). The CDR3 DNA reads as TGTGCCAGCAGTCTCCACACAGGGAATCAGCCCCAGCATTTT. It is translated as CASSLHTGNQPQHF.

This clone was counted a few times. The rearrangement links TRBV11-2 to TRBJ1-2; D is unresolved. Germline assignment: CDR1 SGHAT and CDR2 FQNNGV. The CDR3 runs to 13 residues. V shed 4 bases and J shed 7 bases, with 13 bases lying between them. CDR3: CASSSDGGSGYTF. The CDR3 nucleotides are TGTGCCAGCAGCTCCGACGGAGGGTCTGGCTACACCTTC.

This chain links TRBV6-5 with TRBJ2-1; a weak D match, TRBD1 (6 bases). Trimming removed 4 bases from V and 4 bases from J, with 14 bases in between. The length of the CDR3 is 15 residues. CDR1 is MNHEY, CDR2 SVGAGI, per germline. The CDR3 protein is CASSSPGTYYNEQFF. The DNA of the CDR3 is TGTGCCAGCAGTTCCCCCGGGACATATTACAATGAGCAGTTCTTC.

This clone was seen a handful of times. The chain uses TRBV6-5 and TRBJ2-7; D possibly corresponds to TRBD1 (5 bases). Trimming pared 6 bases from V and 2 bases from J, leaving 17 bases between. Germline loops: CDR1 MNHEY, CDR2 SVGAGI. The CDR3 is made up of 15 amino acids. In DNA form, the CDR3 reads TGTGCCAGCAGCCCCGACAGTCTTTCCACCTACGAGCAGTACTTC. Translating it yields CASSPDSLSTYEQYF.

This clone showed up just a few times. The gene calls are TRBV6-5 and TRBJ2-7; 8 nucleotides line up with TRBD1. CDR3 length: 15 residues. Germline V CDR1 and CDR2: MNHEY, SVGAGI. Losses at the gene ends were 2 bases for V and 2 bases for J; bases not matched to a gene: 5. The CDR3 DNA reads TGTGCCAGCAGTTACGACGCGACAGGGGCCTACGAGCAGTACTTC. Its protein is CASSYDATGAYEQYF.

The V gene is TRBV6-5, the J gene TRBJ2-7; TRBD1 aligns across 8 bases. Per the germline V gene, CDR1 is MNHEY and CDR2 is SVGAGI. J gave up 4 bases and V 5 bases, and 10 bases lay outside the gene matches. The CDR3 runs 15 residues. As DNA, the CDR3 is TGTGCCAGCAGTACTCCGACAGGGGCCACTTACGAGCAGTACTTC. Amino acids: CASSTPTGATYEQYF.

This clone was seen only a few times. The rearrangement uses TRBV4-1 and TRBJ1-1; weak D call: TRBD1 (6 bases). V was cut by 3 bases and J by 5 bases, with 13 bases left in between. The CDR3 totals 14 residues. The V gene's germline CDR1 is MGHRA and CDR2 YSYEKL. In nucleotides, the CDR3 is TGCGCCAGCAGCCAGCCACAGGGAAGGACTGAAGCTTTCTTT. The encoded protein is CASSQPQGRTEAFF.

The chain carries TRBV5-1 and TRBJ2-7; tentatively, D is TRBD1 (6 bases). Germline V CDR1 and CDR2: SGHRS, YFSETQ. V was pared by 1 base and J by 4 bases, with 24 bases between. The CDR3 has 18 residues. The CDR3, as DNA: TGCGCCAGCAGCTTGTATCCCCATGGACAGTCCCCCTCTTACGAGCAGTACTTC. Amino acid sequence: CASSLYPHGQSPSYEQYF.

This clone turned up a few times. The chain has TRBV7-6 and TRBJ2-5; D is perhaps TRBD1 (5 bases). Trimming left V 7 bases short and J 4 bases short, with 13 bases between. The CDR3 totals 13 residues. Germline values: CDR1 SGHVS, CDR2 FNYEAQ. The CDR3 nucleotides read TGTGCCAGCACCAAGGGGCCCTCAGAGACCCAGTACTTC. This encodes CASTKGPSETQYF.